Listed below are T cell receptor beta chains from one sample, sequenced in a study of T cells in Graves' hyperthyroidism and ophthalmopathy. TCRdb independently ran MiXCR on the multiplex PCR reads; one entry per CDR3 protein. This table holds hundreds of thousands of distinct CDR3 sequences, 38% found once. The specimen sequenced was blood. The origin of the receptors is a man between 18 and 29 years old with Graves' hyperthyroidism. CDR3s include the opening cysteine and the closing phenylalanine or tryptophan. A D gene is named only where the DNA matches it firmly. Size is omitted from some rows. Given values are once, few, many or a class for expanded clones.

v_call	d_call	j_call	clone_size	cdr3_length	cdr3_aa	cdr3_nt
TRBV9	TRBD2	TRBJ2-5	few	16	CASSPRTSGGEETQYF	TGTGCCAGCAGCCCACGGACTAGCGGGGGGGAAGAGACCCAGTACTTC
TRBV28	.	TRBJ2-6	.	15	CASSLFGSGANVLTF	TGTGCCAGCAGTTTATTTGGCTCTGGGGCCAACGTCCTGACTTTC
TRBV5-6	.	TRBJ2-7	few	15	CASSGYRVGSYEQYF	TGTGCCAGCAGCGGATACAGGGTAGGGTCCTACGAGCAGTACTTC
TRBV10-3	TRBD1	TRBJ1-2	many	12	CAISGTGGGYTF	TGTGCCATCAGTGGGACAGGGGGCGGCTACACCTTC
TRBV20-1	TRBD2	TRBJ2-5	few	16	CSARSLSGEGRETQYF	TGCAGTGCCAGGAGCCTTAGCGGGGAGGGCCGGGAGACCCAGTACTTC
TRBV5-8	.	TRBJ1-1	.	13	CASSPAGRDEAFF	TGTGCCAGCAGCCCAGCTGGCAGGGATGAAGCTTTCTTT
TRBV5-1	.	TRBJ2-2	.	13	CASSVVVTGELFF	TGCGCCAGCAGCGTAGTAGTGACCGGGGAGCTGTTTTTT
TRBV7-2	TRBD1	TRBJ1-5	.	15	CASSLWTGENQPQHF	TGTGCCAGCAGCTTATGGACAGGGGAAAATCAGCCCCAGCATTTT
TRBV5-6	TRBD1	TRBJ1-2	few	14	CATTIGQGTIGYTF	TGTGCCACCACAATAGGACAGGGCACGATTGGCTACACCTTC
TRBV20-1	.	TRBJ2-7	many	12	CSASRGADEQYF	TGCAGTGCTAGTAGGGGCGCGGACGAGCAGTACTTC
TRBV9	.	TRBJ1-4	many	12	CASSGDGGKLFF	TGTGCCAGCAGCGGGGACGGAGGAAAACTGTTTTTT
TRBV6-6	TRBD2	TRBJ2-5	.	19	CASSYVLLAGGQASETQYF	TGTGCCAGCAGTTACGTCCTGCTAGCGGGAGGTCAGGCTTCAGAGACCCAGTACTTC
TRBV6-1	.	TRBJ1-5	few	15	CASRGDSASNQPQHF	TGTGCCAGCAGGGGTGACAGTGCGTCCAATCAGCCCCAGCATTTT
TRBV20-1	TRBD1	TRBJ2-7	many	12	CSARDREYEQYF	TGCAGCGCAAGGGACAGGGAATACGAGCAGTACTTC
TRBV7-9	TRBD1	TRBJ1-1	.	13	CASRRQGDTEAFF	TGTGCCAGCAGACGACAGGGGGACACTGAAGCTTTCTTT
TRBV10-3	.	TRBJ2-5	few	15	CAISEWGQIQETQYF	TGTGCCATCAGTGAGTGGGGGCAGATCCAAGAGACCCAGTACTTC
TRBV5-1	.	TRBJ2-7	many	14	CASSLVGYSYEQYF	TGCGCCAGCAGCTTGGTTGGTTATTCCTACGAGCAGTACTTC
TRBV7-3	.	TRBJ1-3	few	13	CASSLNRGDTIYF	TGTGCCAGCAGCTTAAATCGAGGTGACACCATATATTTT
TRBV7-8	.	TRBJ2-2	.	15	CASSVNRGGSGELFF	TGTGCCAGCAGCGTCAACAGGGGAGGAAGCGGGGAGCTGTTTTTT
TRBV10-3	TRBD1	TRBJ1-1	.	14	CAITLGQGNTEAFF	TGTGCCATCACTTTAGGACAGGGGAACACTGAAGCTTTCTTT
TRBV19	.	TRBJ1-4	.	15	CASSSKAAAGEKLFF	TGTGCCAGTAGTAGTAAGGCCGCGGCGGGAGAAAAACTGTTTTTT
TRBV12-3/TRBV12-4	TRBD1	TRBJ1-5	.	17	CASSPGADREAHQPQHF	TGTGCCAGCAGCCCCGGGGCGGACAGGGAGGCCCATCAGCCCCAGCATTTT